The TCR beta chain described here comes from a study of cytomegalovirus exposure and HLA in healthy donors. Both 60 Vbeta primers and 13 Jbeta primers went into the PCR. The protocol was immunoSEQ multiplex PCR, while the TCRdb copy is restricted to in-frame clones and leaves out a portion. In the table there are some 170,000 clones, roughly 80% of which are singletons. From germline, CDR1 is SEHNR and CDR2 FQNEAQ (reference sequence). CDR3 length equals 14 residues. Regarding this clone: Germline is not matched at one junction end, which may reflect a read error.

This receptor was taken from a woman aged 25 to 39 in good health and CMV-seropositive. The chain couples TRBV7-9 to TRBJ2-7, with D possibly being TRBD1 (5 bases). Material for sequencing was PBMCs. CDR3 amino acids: CSSSLGQWAYEQYF. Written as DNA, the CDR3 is TGTTCCAGCAGCTTAGGACAATGGGCCTACGAGCAGTACTTC.